The rows below give T cell receptor beta chains drawn from one sample of a study of shared clonotypes between healthy human individuals. Here immunoSEQ multiplex PCR was the method, and the copy in TCRdb shows in-frame clones only, minus some. The sample lists approximately 740,000 clones, around 74% seen once, with over 1.5% in the top ten. The sample comprised memory CD4+ T cells sorted from blood. These receptors were taken from a woman aged 25-40 years in good health. Both conserved end residues are part of each CDR3. D genes are given only for firm matches. A row's size may be missing; if present it is once, few, many or a size class.

TRBV6-1	TRBD2	TRBJ2-1	NA	TGTGCCAGCAGTGAATTGGCGGGAGGCCTCGTCAGCGAGCAGTTCTTC	CASSELAGGLVSEQFF
TRBV2	TRBD1	TRBJ1-5	NA	TGTGCCAGCAGACAGGGGGACAATCAGCCCCAGCATTTT	CASRQGDNQPQHF
TRBV7-2	TRBD1	TRBJ1-5	few	TGTGCCAGCAGCTTACAGGGGGATCAGCCCCAGCATTTT	CASSLQGDQPQHF
TRBV18	NA	TRBJ2-5	NA	TGTGCCAGCTCACCATATGGACGGACGCAAGAGACCCAGTACTTC	CASSPYGRTQETQYF
TRBV21-1	NA	TRBJ2-7	NA	TGTGCCAGCAGCAAACCCCCGACAGGGTTATCCTACGAGCAGTACTTC	CASSKPPTGLSYEQYF
TRBV19	NA	TRBJ2-1	NA	TGTGCCAGTAAAGTCGGTTTCAGCTCCTACAATGAGCAGTTCTTC	CASKVGFSSYNEQFF
TRBV2	NA	TRBJ2-2	NA	TGTGCCAGCAGGGATATTATATGGGACACCGGGGAGCTGTTTTTT	CASRDIIWDTGELFF
TRBV13	TRBD2	TRBJ2-1	NA	TGTGCCAGCAGCCGCAGTAGCGGGAGTCAGGATGAGCAGTTCTTC	CASSRSSGSQDEQFF
TRBV5-1	NA	TRBJ1-4	NA	TGCGCCAGCAGCCCCCTCGCGGCAACTAATGAAAAACTGTTTTTT	CASSPLAATNEKLFF
TRBV6-1	TRBD2	TRBJ2-3	NA	TGTGCCAGCAGTGAACTAGCGGGAGCCGGAGATACGCAGTATTTT	CASSELAGAGDTQYF
TRBV7-8	NA	TRBJ1-5	NA	TGTGCCAGCAGCTTAGCGCAAGGGACTCAGCCCCAGCATTTT	CASSLAQGTQPQHF
TRBV4-1	NA	TRBJ2-7	NA	TGCGCCAGCAGCCTTGAACCGGGCCTCGAGCAGTACTTC	CASSLEPGLEQYF
TRBV5-1	NA	TRBJ1-2	NA	TGCGCCAGCAGCGACGGTGGAAACTATGGCTACACCTTC	CASSDGGNYGYTF
TRBV2	NA	TRBJ2-3	NA	TGTGCCAGCAGTGAAGGGGACTGGGGTACGGATACGCAGTATTTT	CASSEGDWGTDTQYF
TRBV5-1	NA	TRBJ2-3	NA	TGCGCCAGCAGCTTGACTACCGGCAGCACAGATACGCAGTATTTT	CASSLTTGSTDTQYF
TRBV28	TRBD1	TRBJ1-1	NA	TGTGCCAGCAGTAGCGGACAGGACAACACTGAAGCTTTCTTT	CASSSGQDNTEAFF
TRBV27	TRBD2	TRBJ2-5	NA	TGTGCCAGCAGTTCCAGACTAGCGGGCCAAGAGACCCAGTACTTC	CASSSRLAGQETQYF
TRBV6-5	NA	TRBJ2-7	NA	TGTGCCAGCAGGCCGGGGGGCCCCTACGAGCAGTACTTC	CASRPGGPYEQYF
TRBV14	NA	TRBJ2-3	NA	TGTGCCAGCAGTAGGGATGCAACAGATACGCAGTATTTT	CASSRDATDTQYF
TRBV27	NA	TRBJ2-7	few	TGTGCCAGCAGTTTATCACGACCCCTCTCCTACGAGCAGTACTTC	CASSLSRPLSYEQYF
TRBV7-2	NA	TRBJ2-1	NA	TGTGCCAGCAGCGTAACTAGCCAGGACTACAATGAGCAGTTCTTC	CASSVTSQDYNEQFF
TRBV6-1	NA	TRBJ1-2	NA	TGTGCCAGCAGTCAAATGACACAGAACTATGGCTACACCTTC	CASSQMTQNYGYTF
TRBV6-6	TRBD1	TRBJ1-5	few	TGTGCCAGCAGTGCCCCGGGACAGGGTGATCAGCCCCAGCATTTT	CASSAPGQGDQPQHF
TRBV9	NA	TRBJ2-5	NA	TGTGCCAGCAGCTTTGGTGGTGTAGTGGGAGGTGGAGAGACCCAGTACTTC	CASSFGGVVGGGETQYF
TRBV7-2	TRBD1	TRBJ2-1	NA	TGTGCCAGCAGCTTCGGACAGGGGGCTTACAATGAGCAGTTCTTC	CASSFGQGAYNEQFF
TRBV28	NA	TRBJ2-7	NA	TGTGCCAGCAGTCCCTCCGGGGGCATCAGCTACGAGCAGTACTTC	CASSPSGGISYEQYF